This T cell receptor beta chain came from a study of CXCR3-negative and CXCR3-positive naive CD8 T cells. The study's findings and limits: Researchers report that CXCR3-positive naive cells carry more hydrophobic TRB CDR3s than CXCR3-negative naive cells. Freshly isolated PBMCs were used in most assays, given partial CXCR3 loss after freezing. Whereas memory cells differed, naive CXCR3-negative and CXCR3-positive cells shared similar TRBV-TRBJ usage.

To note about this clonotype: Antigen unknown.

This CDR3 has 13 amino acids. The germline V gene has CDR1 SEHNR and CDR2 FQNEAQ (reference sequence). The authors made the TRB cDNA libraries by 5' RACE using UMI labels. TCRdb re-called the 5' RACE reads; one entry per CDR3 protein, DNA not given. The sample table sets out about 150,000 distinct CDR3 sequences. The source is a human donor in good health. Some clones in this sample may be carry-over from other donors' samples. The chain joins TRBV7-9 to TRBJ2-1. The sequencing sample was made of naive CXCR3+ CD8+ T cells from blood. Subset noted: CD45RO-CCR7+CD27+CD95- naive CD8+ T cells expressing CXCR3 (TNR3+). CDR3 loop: CASSSDGYNEQFF.